Included here is one TCR beta chain sequence, with context. Antigen unknown. Germline CDR1 is SGHTA and CDR2 is FQGNSA. The CDR3 is 14 residues long. Trimming shortened V by 5 bases and J by 5 bases, and 14 bases separated the two germline ends. These data originate in a study of T cells after yellow fever vaccination. TCRdb reprocessed the 5' RACE reads with MiXCR, giving one entry per CDR3 protein. The sample lists around 100,000 distinct CDR3 sequences, approximately 5.5% seen once, with more than 40% in the top ten. Broader study findings: Re-detected after boosting: most primary clones, 96% of CD4 and over 80% of CD8.

The clonotype comes from a man between 18 and 29 years old who received the YFV17D yellow fever vaccine. This chain joins TRBV7-2 and TRBJ2-3, with D perhaps matching TRBD1 or TRBD2 (6 bases each). The sample consisted of CD8+ T cells sorted from PBMCs, taken 10 days after the yellow fever booster vaccination. Here the CDR3 reads CASSAVGGGDTQYF. In nucleotides, the CDR3 is TGTGCCAGCAGCGCCGTCGGGGGCGGAGATACGCAGTATTTT.